This T cell receptor beta chain stems from a study of OX40 agonist ivuxolimab in advanced cancers. Clones were read by immunoSEQ multiplex PCR, and TCRdb kept only the in-frame ones, dropping some. The data contain under 80,000 clones, approximately 92% of them singletons. Trimming cost V 2 bases and J 2 bases, with 11 bases left between them. From germline, CDR1 is SGDLS and CDR2 YYNGEE. This CDR3 spans 14 amino acids. This TCR was recovered from an adult with an advanced solid tumor such as melanoma, head and neck, liver or kidney cancer. This specimen was CD4+ or CD8+ T cells sorted from blood, taken in a trial of the OX40 agonist ivuxolimab. This chain connects TRBV9 to TRBJ2-7; D could derive from TRBD1 or TRBD2 (6 bases each). The CDR3 DNA reads as TGTGCCAGCAGCGTCGGAGGGGGAACCTACGAGCAGTACTTC. It codes for CASSVGGGTYEQYF.